The entry below describes one T cell receptor beta chain. This sample is drawn from a study of monozygotic twins with inflammatory bowel disease. The CDR3 runs 15 residues. Germline loops: CDR1 MNHEY, CDR2 SVGAGI. With the 5' RACE reads reprocessed, TCRdb shows one record per CDR3 protein and no DNA. In total, the table holds over 200,000 distinct CDR3 sequences. Sequenced input: blood. This TCR was recovered from a human donor with ulcerative colitis or Crohn's disease, or a healthy co-twin of an affected twin (not recorded which). J is TRBJ1-2 and V is TRBV6-5. The CDR3 here is CASRYLDVGHYGYTF.